Listed below are T cell receptor beta chains from one sample, sequenced in a study of shared clonotypes between healthy human individuals. Assay: immunoSEQ multiplex PCR; the TCRdb copy retains only in-frame clones and omits some. This repertoire shows roughly 760,000 clones, around 67% found once; its top ten account for over 1.5%. What was sequenced was memory CD4+ T cells sorted from blood. The receptors were sampled from a woman aged 25 to 39 in good health. CDR3s include the opening cysteine and the closing phenylalanine or tryptophan. D genes are given only for firm matches. Expanded clones are given a class, and other clones once, few, many or no size at all.

>TRBJ2-3|15|TRBD2|.|TRBV7-2
TGTGCCAGCAGCGAGAGCGGGAGGCGGGCAGATACGCAGTATTTT
CASSESGRRADTQYF
>TRBJ1-2|14|.|.|TRBV19
TGTGCCAGTAGTATAGAGGGAACTAACTATGGCTACACCTTC
CASSIEGTNYGYTF
>TRBJ1-2|13|TRBD1|.|TRBV18
TGTGCCAGCTCTGACGGGACAGACTATGGCTACACCTTC
CASSDGTDYGYTF
>TRBJ2-1|11|TRBD2|.|TRBV28
TGTGCCAGCAGGTCTAGCGGTGAGCAGTTCTTC
CASRSSGEQFF
>TRBJ1-2|18|.|.|TRBV5-6
TGTGCCAGCAGCACAAGTCTTAGTAGAGGCCTGACGGGCGGTGGCTACACCTTC
CASSTSLSRGLTGGGYTF
>TRBJ2-1|16|TRBD2|.|TRBV9
TGTGCCAGCAGCGTAGGATGGGCTAGCGGGAGCCTTGAGCAGTTCTTC
CASSVGWASGSLEQFF
>TRBJ1-4|13|.|.|TRBV18
TGTGCCAGCTCACCCAGGGTGGAAGAAAAACTGTTTTTT
CASSPRVEEKLFF
>TRBJ2-3|15|TRBD1|.|TRBV28
TGTGCCAGCAGTTTAGCCGGACAGGGGACAGATACGCAGTATTTT
CASSLAGQGTDTQYF
>TRBJ2-7|15|TRBD1|.|TRBV27
TGTGCCAGCCGGGACAGGGGGGCCCACTCCTACGAGCAGTACTTC
CASRDRGAHSYEQYF
>TRBJ2-6|16|TRBD1|.|TRBV7-7
TGTGCCAGCAGCCAGGGGGTACAAAGTCGGGCCAACGTCCTGACTTTC
CASSQGVQSRANVLTF
>TRBJ2-7|14|.|.|TRBV6-1
TGTGCCAGCAGTGTAGGGCCCGGGTCCTACGAGCAGTACTTC
CASSVGPGSYEQYF
>TRBJ1-5|14|.|.|TRBV2
TGTGCCAGCAGCAGAAGTTATAGCAATCAGCCCCAGCATTTT
CASSRSYSNQPQHF
>TRBJ2-2|16|.|.|TRBV5-1
TGCGCCAGCGAATCCTACGGAGGCAGTGCCTACGGGGAGCTGTTTTTT
CASESYGGSAYGELFF
>TRBJ2-7|14|TRBD2|.|TRBV9
TGTGCCAGCAGCATGGGACTAGCGGCGTACGAGCAGTACTTC
CASSMGLAAYEQYF
>TRBJ2-3|15|TRBD2|.|TRBV25-1
TGTGCCAGCAGCGGGACTAGCGGAAGCACAGATACGCAGTATTTT
CASSGTSGSTDTQYF
>TRBJ2-1|15|TRBD2|few|TRBV7-2
TGTGCCAGCCGCTACCGAGCGGGAGCGGTGGGGGAGCAGTTCTTC
CASRYRAGAVGEQFF
>TRBJ2-7|12|.|.|TRBV13
TGTGCCAGCAGCTCGGAACATTACGAGCAGTACTTC
CASSSEHYEQYF
>TRBJ2-6|15|.|.|TRBV9
TGTGCCAGCAGCGTACCCGGAAGTGGGGCCAACGTCCTGACTTTC
CASSVPGSGANVLTF
>TRBJ2-3|15|.|.|TRBV11-2
TGTGCCAGCAGCTCCTCGGGGGAGGCATCACATACGCAGTATTTT
CASSSSGEASHTQYF
>TRBJ1-2|11|.|.|TRBV10-3
TGTGCCATCAGTGACGCCTATGGCTACACCTTC
CAISDAYGYTF
>TRBJ2-2|16|.|once|TRBV5-1
TGCGCCAGCAGCAAGCAGGGCTTTCCGAACACCGGGGAGCTGTTTTTT
CASSKQGFPNTGELFF